Listed below are T cell receptor beta chains from one sample, sequenced in a study of T-cell memory formation after mild COVID-19. TCRdb independently ran MiXCR on the 5' RACE reads; one entry per CDR3 protein. This table has over 300,000 distinct CDR3 sequences, 20% appearing once. The sample was PBMCs or a T cell subset sorted from them (not recorded which). The receptors here all came from a man between 18 and 29 years old who had mild COVID-19 (a few samples of this study predate the infection). Cell type and time point are not known. Both conserved end residues are part of each CDR3. A D gene is named only where the DNA matches it firmly. Clone size appears in some rows only: once, few, many, or a class for an expanded clone.

>-|TRBJ2-3|-|TRBV20-1
CSARSPGVGTDTQYF
TGCAGTGCTAGGTCCCCGGGTGTCGGCACAGATACGCAGTATTTT
>few|TRBJ2-1|TRBD2|TRBV10-3
CAISPGVAGGPYNEQFF
TGTGCCATCAGTCCCGGAGTAGCGGGGGGTCCATACAATGAGCAGTTCTTC
>few|TRBJ2-3|TRBD2|TRBV20-1
CSARTPGLAGGPDTQYF
TGCAGTGCTAGAACCCCGGGACTAGCGGGGGGGCCAGATACGCAGTATTTT
>few|TRBJ2-3|TRBD2|TRBV9
CASSVGASGGTDTQYF
TGTGCCAGCAGCGTGGGCGCTAGCGGAGGCACAGATACGCAGTATTTT
>-|TRBJ2-7|TRBD1|TRBV20-1
CSARDRGRYEQYF
TGCAGTGCTAGGGACAGGGGCCGGTACGAGCAGTACTTC
>few|TRBJ1-2|-|TRBV4-1
CASSQVQSRASTF
TGCGCCAGCAGCCAAGTGCAAAGCCGGGCGAGTACCTTC
>-|TRBJ1-3|TRBD1|TRBV5-5
CASRRGQGSGNTIYF
TGTGCCAGCCGGAGGGGACAGGGCTCTGGAAACACCATATATTTT
>few|TRBJ1-5|-|TRBV10-2
CASSETGISNQPQHF
TGCGCCAGCAGTGAGACGGGTATTAGCAATCAGCCCCAGCATTTT
>-|TRBJ2-1|-|TRBV20-1
CSARDGPRSYNEQFF
TGCAGTGCTAGAGATGGGCCCAGGTCCTACAATGAGCAGTTCTTC
>-|TRBJ1-6|-|TRBV5-6
CASSYTDRNNSPLHF
TGTGCCAGCAGTTACACGGACAGAAATAATTCACCCCTCCACTTT
>few|TRBJ2-3|-|TRBV6-6
CASSYMGGGTDTQYF
TGTGCCAGCAGTTACATGGGCGGAGGCACAGATACGCAGTATTTT
>many|TRBJ2-3|TRBD2|TRBV29-1
CSVSPASGGVADTQYF
TGCAGCGTTTCCCCTGCGAGCGGGGGTGTCGCAGATACGCAGTATTTT
>-|TRBJ2-7|TRBD1|TRBV5-5
CASSLRVQGAPREQYF
TGTGCCAGCAGCTTGAGGGTACAGGGGGCTCCCCGCGAGCAGTACTTC
>many|TRBJ2-3|-|TRBV20-1
CSARDAADTQYF
TGCAGTGCTAGAGATGCTGCAGATACGCAGTATTTT
>-|TRBJ1-2|TRBD1|TRBV7-9
CASSLDRHVGYTF
TGTGCCAGCAGCCTGGACAGGCATGTTGGCTACACCTTC
>-|TRBJ1-6|TRBD1|TRBV5-1
CASAILTPGQGGSPLHF
TGCGCCAGCGCGATACTTACCCCGGGACAGGGGGGATCACCCCTCCACTTT
>-|TRBJ2-3|TRBD2|TRBV20-1
CSVPLHSGGTDTQYF
TGCAGTGTTCCACTCCATAGCGGGGGAACAGATACGCAGTATTTT
>-|TRBJ2-1|-|TRBV9
CASSVSWTDQQFF
TGTGCCAGCAGCGTCTCGTGGACAGACCAGCAGTTCTTC
>few|TRBJ2-3|TRBD2|TRBV12-3/TRBV12-4
CASSSSGGRPDTQYF
TGTGCCAGCAGTTCGAGCGGGGGTCGTCCAGATACGCAGTATTTT
>few|TRBJ1-6|-|TRBV5-1
CASSFRLDNSPLHF
TGCGCCAGCAGCTTTCGACTTGATAATTCACCCCTCCACTTT
>few|TRBJ1-6|-|TRBV7-9
CASSLERTGGPLHF
TGTGCCAGCAGCTTAGAGCGGACGGGCGGCCCCCTCCACTTT
>-|TRBJ2-3|-|TRBV20-1
CSAPTWAGVERDTQYF
TGCAGTGCTCCCACTTGGGCCGGGGTAGAAAGGGATACGCAGTATTTT
>-|TRBJ2-5|-|TRBV4-3
CASSQGAGPGETQYF
TGCGCCAGCAGCCAAGGGGCTGGGCCTGGGGAGACCCAGTACTTC
>many|TRBJ2-1|TRBD2|TRBV20-1
CSARGYRLAGDAEQFF
TGCAGTGCTCGAGGTTACCGACTAGCGGGGGACGCTGAGCAGTTCTTC
>-|TRBJ2-7|-|TRBV7-9
CASSLGLDEQYF
TGTGCCAGCAGCTTAGGGTTGGACGAGCAGTACTTC
>many|TRBJ1-5|-|TRBV7-2
CASSLDGGGNQPQHF
TGTGCCAGCAGCTTAGACGGGGGTGGCAATCAGCCCCAGCATTTT
>few|TRBJ2-7|-|TRBV29-1
CSVEDRDRYEQYF
TGCAGCGTTGAAGATCGTGACAGGTACGAGCAGTACTTC
>-|TRBJ2-7|TRBD1|TRBV12-3/TRBV12-4
CASSPPTGVSYEQYF
TGTGCCAGCAGTCCCCCGACAGGGGTCTCCTACGAGCAGTACTTC
>-|TRBJ1-4|-|TRBV6-5
CASSYSGHTNEKLFF
TGTGCCAGCAGTTACTCGGGGCACACTAATGAAAAACTGTTTTTT
>-|TRBJ2-2|TRBD2|TRBV9
CASSVASGVTGELFF
TGTGCCAGCAGCGTAGCCAGCGGGGTCACCGGGGAGCTGTTTTTT
>-|TRBJ1-1|-|TRBV20-1
CSASPGGGAEAFF
TGCAGTGCCAGCCCCGGAGGGGGTGCTGAAGCTTTCTTT
>-|TRBJ1-1|TRBD1|TRBV12-3/TRBV12-4
CASSFSDRGALRPFF
TGTGCCAGCAGTTTCTCGGACAGGGGGGCTTTGAGACCTTTCTTT
>-|TRBJ1-1|-|TRBV4-1
CASSLTPTGTEAFF
TGCGCCAGCAGCCTCACTCCGACAGGTACTGAAGCTTTCTTT
>few|TRBJ1-1|-|TRBV5-1
CASSPRWGDANTEAFF
TGCGCCAGCAGCCCCAGGTGGGGGGATGCGAACACTGAAGCTTTCTTT
>-|TRBJ2-1|TRBD2|TRBV5-1
CASSYLAESSYNEQFF
TGCGCCAGCAGCTACCTAGCGGAGAGCTCCTACAATGAGCAGTTCTTC
>-|TRBJ1-2|-|TRBV4-1
CASSQLDSPNYGYTF
TGCGCCAGCAGCCAACTGGACAGCCCTAACTATGGCTACACCTTC
>-|TRBJ2-1|TRBD2|TRBV4-1
CASSQTGLAGGPFF
TGCGCCAGCAGCCAGACCGGACTAGCGGGGGGACCGTTCTTC
>many|TRBJ2-5|TRBD2|TRBV20-1
CSAVSGGKETQYF
TGCAGTGCCGTATCGGGGGGAAAAGAGACCCAGTACTTC
>few|TRBJ2-5|-|TRBV25-1
CASSEYLGAVGETQYF
TGTGCCAGCAGTGAATATCTGGGGGCAGTCGGGGAGACCCAGTACTTC
>few|TRBJ2-7|TRBD2|TRBV6-5
CASRSGGADEQYF
TGTGCCAGCAGGAGCGGGGGGGCCGACGAGCAGTACTTC
>few|TRBJ2-1|-|TRBV9
CASSVNPPDEQFF
TGTGCCAGCAGCGTAAACCCCCCCGATGAGCAGTTCTTC
>-|TRBJ1-2|TRBD1|TRBV6-2/TRBV6-3
CASSPYRGAHHGYTF
TGTGCCAGCAGTCCTTACAGGGGAGCCCACCATGGCTACACCTTC
>few|TRBJ1-2|-|TRBV7-8
CASSLRVNYGYTF
TGTGCCAGCAGCTTGAGGGTAAACTATGGCTACACCTTC
>-|TRBJ1-5|-|TRBV28
CASSLLGAGNQPQHF
TGTGCCAGCAGTTTATTAGGGGCGGGCAATCAGCCCCAGCATTTT
>-|TRBJ1-1|-|TRBV7-3
CASSPMGETTEAFF
TGTGCCAGCAGTCCGATGGGCGAGACGACTGAAGCTTTCTTT
>-|TRBJ1-6|-|TRBV5-6
CASSGVLSSYNSPLHF
TGTGCCAGCAGCGGGGTCCTGAGCTCCTATAATTCACCACTCCACTTT
>few|TRBJ2-2|-|TRBV6-5
CASSYGKGAGELFF
TGTGCCAGCAGTTACGGAAAAGGAGCCGGGGAGCTGTTTTTT
>many|TRBJ2-1|TRBD2|TRBV11-1
CASSSPRPGTDLAGTYNEQFF
TGTGCCAGCAGCTCACCAAGGCCCGGGACAGATCTAGCGGGGACTTACAATGAGCAGTTCTTC
>-|TRBJ1-5|-|TRBV9
CASSASAGLGNQPQHF
TGTGCCAGCAGCGCTAGTGCGGGGCTGGGCAATCAGCCCCAGCATTTT
>few|TRBJ1-2|-|TRBV18
CASSPRSGDYGYTF
TGTGCCAGCTCACCACGGTCAGGGGACTATGGCTACACCTTC
>-|TRBJ2-3|TRBD1|TRBV5-1
CASSLAFGTGNLRRYTQYF
TGCGCCAGCAGCTTGGCCTTCGGGACAGGGAACCTTCGTCGGTATACGCAGTATTTT
>-|TRBJ2-7|-|TRBV6-1
CASIRGQYEQYF
TGTGCCAGCATCCGAGGGCAATACGAGCAGTACTTC
>-|TRBJ2-4|-|TRBV20-1
CSARDPAGPEAKNIQYF
TGCAGTGCTAGAGATCCAGCAGGACCCGAAGCCAAAAACATTCAGTACTTC
>few|TRBJ1-1|TRBD1|TRBV10-3
CAIRGGEETEAFF
TGTGCCATCAGAGGGGGCGAGGAAACTGAAGCTTTCTTT